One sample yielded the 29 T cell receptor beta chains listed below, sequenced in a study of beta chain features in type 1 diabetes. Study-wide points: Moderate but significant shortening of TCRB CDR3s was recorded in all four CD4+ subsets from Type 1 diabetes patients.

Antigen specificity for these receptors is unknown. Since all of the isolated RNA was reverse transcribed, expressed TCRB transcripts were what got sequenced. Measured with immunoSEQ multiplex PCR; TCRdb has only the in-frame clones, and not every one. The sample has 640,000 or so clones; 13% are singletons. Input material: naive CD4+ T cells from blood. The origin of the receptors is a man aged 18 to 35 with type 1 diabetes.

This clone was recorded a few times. The CDR3 DNA follows: TGTGCCAGCAGCTCTGGACGGGGCTCTGGGGCCAACGTCCTGACTTTC. It codes for CASSSGRGSGANVLTF. The chain combines TRBV7-9 with TRBJ2-6, with D perhaps matching TRBD2 (5 bases). CDR1 SEHNR and CDR2 FQNEAQ come from the germline V gene (reference sequence). The CDR3 has 16 amino acids. Trimming cost V 4 bases and J 0 bases, with 10 bases left between them. Complete variable domain (other parts from reference TRBV7-9 and TRBJ2-6): DTGVSQNPRHKITKRGQNVTFRCDPISEHNRLYWYRQTLGQGPEFLTYFQNEAQLEKSRLLSDRFSAERPKGSFSTLEIQRTEQGDSAMYLCASSSGRGSGANVLTFGAGSRLTVL.

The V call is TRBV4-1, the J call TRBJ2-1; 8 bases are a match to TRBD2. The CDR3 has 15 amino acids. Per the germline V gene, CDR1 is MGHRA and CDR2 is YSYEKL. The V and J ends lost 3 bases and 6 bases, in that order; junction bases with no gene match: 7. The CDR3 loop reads CASSHAAGETNEQFF. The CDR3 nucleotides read TGCGCCAGCAGCCATGCAGCGGGGGAGACCAATGAGCAGTTCTTC.

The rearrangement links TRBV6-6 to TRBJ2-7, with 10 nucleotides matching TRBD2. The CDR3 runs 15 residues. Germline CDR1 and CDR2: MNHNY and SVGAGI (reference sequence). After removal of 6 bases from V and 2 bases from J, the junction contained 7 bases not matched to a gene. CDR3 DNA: TGTGCCAGCAGCCTACGGACTAGCGGCGCCTACGAGCAGTACTTC. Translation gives CASSLRTSGAYEQYF.

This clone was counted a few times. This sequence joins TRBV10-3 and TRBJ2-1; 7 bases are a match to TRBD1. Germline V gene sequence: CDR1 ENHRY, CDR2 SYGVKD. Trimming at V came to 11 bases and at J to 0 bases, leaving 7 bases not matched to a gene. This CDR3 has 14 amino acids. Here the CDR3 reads CAALGDSSYNEQFF. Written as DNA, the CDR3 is TGTGCCGCTCTGGGGGACAGCTCCTACAATGAGCAGTTCTTC.

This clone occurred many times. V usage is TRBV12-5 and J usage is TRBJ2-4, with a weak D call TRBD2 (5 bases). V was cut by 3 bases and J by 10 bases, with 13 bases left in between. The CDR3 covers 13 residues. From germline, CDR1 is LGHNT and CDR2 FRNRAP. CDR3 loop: CASGFSDGKIQYF. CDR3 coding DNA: TGTGCTAGTGGTTTCTCGGACGGGAAAATTCAGTACTTC.

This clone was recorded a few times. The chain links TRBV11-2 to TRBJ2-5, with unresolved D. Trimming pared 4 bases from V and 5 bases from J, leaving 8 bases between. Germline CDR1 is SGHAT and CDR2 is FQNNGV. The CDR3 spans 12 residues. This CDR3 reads CASSSLGETQYF. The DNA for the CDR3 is TGTGCCAGCAGCTCCCTAGGGGAGACCCAGTACTTC.

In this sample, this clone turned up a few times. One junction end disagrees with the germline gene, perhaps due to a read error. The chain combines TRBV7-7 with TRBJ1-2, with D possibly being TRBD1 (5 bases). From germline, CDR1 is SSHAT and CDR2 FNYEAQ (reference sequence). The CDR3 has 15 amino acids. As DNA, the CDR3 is TGTGCTAGCAGCTCTGAGGGGCCAGGGACCCCTGGCTACACCTTC. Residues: CASSSEGPGTPGYTF.

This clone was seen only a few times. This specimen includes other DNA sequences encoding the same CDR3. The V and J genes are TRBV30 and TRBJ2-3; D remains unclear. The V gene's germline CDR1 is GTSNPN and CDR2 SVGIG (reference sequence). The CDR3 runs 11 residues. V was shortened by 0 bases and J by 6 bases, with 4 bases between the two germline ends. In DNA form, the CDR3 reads TGTGCCTGGAGTGTCAGGGATACGCAGTATTTT. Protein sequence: CAWSVRDTQYF. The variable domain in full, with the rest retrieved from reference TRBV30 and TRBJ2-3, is SQTIHQWPATLVQPVGSPLSLECTVEGTSNPNLYWYRQAAGRGLQLLFYSVGIGQISSEVPQNLSASRPQDRQFILSSKKLLLSDSGFYLCAWSVRDTQYFGPGTRLTVL.

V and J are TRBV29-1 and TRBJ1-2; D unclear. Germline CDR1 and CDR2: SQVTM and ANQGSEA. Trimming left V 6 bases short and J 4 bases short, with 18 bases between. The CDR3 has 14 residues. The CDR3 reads CSVPNGQAPYGYTF. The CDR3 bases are TGCAGCGTGCCGAATGGGCAGGCACCCTATGGCTACACCTTC.

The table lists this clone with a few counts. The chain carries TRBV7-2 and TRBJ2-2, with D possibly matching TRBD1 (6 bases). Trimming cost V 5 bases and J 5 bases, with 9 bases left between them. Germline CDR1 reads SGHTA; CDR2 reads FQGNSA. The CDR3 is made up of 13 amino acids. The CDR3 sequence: CASSERGTGELFF. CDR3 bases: TGTGCCAGCAGCGAAAGGGGGACCGGGGAGCTGTTTTTT.

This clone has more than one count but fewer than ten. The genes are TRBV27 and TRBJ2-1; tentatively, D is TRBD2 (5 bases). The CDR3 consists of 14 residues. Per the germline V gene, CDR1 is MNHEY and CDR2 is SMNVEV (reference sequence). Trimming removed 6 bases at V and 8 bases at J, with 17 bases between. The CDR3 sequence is CASSGFGVSDEQFF. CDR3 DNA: TGTGCCAGCAGCGGCTTCGGGGTTTCGGATGAGCAGTTCTTC.

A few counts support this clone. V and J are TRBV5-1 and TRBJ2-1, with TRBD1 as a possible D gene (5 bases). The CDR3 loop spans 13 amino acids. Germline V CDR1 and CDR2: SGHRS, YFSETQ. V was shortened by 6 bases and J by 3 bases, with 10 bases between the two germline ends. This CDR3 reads CASTQDRYNEQFF. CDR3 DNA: TGCGCCAGCACACAGGATCGCTACAATGAGCAGTTCTTC.

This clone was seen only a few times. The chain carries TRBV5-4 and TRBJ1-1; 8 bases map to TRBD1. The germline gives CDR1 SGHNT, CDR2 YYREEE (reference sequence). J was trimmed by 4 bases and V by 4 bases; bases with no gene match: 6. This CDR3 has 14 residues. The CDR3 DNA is TGTGCCAGCAGCCCGCCGGACAGGGCCACTGAAGCTTTCTTT. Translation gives CASSPPDRATEAFF.

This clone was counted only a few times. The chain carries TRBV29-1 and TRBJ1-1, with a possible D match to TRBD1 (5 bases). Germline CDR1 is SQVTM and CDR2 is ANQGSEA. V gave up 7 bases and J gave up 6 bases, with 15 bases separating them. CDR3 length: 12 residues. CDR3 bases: TGCAGCGCCGACGGGGGGTACGCTGAAGCTTTCTTT. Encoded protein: CSADGGYAEAFF.

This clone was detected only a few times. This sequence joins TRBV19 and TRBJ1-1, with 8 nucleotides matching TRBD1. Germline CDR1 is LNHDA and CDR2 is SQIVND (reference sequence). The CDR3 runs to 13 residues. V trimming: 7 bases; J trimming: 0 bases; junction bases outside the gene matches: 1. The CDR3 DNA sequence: TGTGCCAGTATGGACAGGGTGAACACTGAAGCTTTCTTT. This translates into CASMDRVNTEAFF.

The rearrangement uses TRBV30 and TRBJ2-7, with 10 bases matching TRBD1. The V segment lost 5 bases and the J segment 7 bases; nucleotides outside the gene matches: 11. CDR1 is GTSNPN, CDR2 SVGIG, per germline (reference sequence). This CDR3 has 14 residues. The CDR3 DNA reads TGTGCCTGGGCAACCGGGACAGGGGTGAGTGAGCAGTACTTC. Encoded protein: CAWATGTGVSEQYF.

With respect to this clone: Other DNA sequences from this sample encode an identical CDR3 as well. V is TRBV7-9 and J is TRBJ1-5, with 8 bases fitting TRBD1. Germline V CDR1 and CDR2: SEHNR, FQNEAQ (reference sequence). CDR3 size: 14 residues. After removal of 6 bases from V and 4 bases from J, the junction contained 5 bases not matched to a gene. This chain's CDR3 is CASSSTGGNQPQHF. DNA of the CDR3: TGTGCCAGCAGTTCCACAGGGGGAAATCAGCCCCAGCATTTT.

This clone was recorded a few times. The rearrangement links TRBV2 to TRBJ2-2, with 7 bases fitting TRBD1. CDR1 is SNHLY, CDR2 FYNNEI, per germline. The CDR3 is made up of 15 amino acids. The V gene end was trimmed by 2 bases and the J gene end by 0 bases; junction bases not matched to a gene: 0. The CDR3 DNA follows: TGTGCCAGCAGTGAACAGGGGGCGAACACCGGGGAGCTGTTTTTT. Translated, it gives CASSEQGANTGELFF. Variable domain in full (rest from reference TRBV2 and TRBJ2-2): EPEVTQTPSHQVTQMGQEVILRCVPISNHLYFYWYRQILGQKVEFLVSFYNNEISEKSEIFDDQFSVERPDGSNFTLKIRSTKLEDSAMYFCASSEQGANTGELFFGEGSRLTVL.

The CDR3: CASSAPGRNYGYTF. DNA of the CDR3: TGTGCCAGCAGCGCACCGGGACGGAACTATGGCTACACCTTC. The V gene is TRBV9, the J gene TRBJ1-2; the D gene is possibly TRBD1 (5 bases). Germline V gene sequence: CDR1 SGDLS, CDR2 YYNGEE. The CDR3 has 14 residues. V dropped 3 bases and J dropped 2 bases, with 11 bases sitting between them.

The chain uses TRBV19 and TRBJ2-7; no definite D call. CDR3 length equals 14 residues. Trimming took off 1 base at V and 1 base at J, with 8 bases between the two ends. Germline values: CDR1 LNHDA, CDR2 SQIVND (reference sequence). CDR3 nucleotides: TGTGCCAGTAGTATAGCGGTACTATCCTACGAGCAGTACTTC. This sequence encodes CASSIAVLSYEQYF.

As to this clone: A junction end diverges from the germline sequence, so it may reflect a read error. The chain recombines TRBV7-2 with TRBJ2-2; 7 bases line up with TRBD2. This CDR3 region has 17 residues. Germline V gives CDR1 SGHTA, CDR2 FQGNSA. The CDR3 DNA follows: TGTGCCAGCAGCACACGCCTGACTAGCCTGAACATCGGGGAGCTGTTTTTT. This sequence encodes CASSTRLTSLNIGELFF.

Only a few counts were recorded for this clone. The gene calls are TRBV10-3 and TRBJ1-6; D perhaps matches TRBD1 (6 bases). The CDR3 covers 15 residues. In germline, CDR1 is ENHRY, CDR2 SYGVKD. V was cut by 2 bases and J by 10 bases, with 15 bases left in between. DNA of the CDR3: TGTGCCATCAGTGAGAGCGGGGGCGAGCGGTCACCCCTCCACTTT. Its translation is CAISESGGERSPLHF.

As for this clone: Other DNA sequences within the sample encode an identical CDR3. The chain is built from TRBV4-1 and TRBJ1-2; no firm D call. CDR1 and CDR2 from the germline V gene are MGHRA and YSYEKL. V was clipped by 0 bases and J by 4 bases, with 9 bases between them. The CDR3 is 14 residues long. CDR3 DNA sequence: TGCGCCAGCAGCCAAGATCGAACGGTCTATGGCTACACCTTC. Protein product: CASSQDRTVYGYTF.

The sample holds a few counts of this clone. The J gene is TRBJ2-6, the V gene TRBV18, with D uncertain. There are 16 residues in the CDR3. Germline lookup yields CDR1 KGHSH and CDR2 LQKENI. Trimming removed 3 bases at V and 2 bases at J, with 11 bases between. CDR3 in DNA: TGTGCCAGCTCACCTTGGGAAGGGACTGGGGCCAACGTCCTGACTTTC. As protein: CASSPWEGTGANVLTF.

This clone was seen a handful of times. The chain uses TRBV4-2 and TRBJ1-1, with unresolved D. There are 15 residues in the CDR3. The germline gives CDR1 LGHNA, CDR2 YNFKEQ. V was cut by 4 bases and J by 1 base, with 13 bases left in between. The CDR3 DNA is TGTGCCAGCAGCCCTGGGGAGGAACCGAACACTGAAGCTTTCTTT. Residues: CASSPGEEPNTEAFF.

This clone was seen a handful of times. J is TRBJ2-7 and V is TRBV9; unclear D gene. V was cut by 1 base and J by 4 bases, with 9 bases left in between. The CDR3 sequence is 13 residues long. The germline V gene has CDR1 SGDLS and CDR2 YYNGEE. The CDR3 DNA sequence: TGTGCCAGCAGCGTACAGGATGGGTACGAGCAGTACTTC. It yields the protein CASSVQDGYEQYF.

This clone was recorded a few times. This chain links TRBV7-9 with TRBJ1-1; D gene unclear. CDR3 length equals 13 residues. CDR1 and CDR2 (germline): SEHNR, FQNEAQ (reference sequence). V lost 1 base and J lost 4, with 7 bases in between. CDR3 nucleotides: TGTGCCAGCAGCTTAGAACAGAGCACTGAAGCTTTCTTT. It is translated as CASSLEQSTEAFF.

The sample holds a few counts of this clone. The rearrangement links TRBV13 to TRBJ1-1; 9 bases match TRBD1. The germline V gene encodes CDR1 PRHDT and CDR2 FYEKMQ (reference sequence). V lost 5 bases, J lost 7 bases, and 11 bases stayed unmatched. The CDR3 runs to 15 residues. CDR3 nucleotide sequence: TGTGCCAGCAGCCGCAACGGACAGGGGAGAAATGAAGCTTTCTTT. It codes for CASSRNGQGRNEAFF.

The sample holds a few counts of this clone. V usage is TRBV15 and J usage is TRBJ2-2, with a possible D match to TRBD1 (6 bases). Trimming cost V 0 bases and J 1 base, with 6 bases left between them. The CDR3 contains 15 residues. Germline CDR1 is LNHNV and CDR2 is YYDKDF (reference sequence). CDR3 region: CATSREQGNTGELFF. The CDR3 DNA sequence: TGTGCCACCAGCAGAGAACAGGGGAACACCGGGGAGCTGTTTTTT.